A selection of T cell receptor beta chains follows, all from one sample in a study of response to subunit inactivated influenza vaccine. Via MiXCR, TCRdb re-called the RT-PCR reads, giving one row per CDR3 protein. The sample consists of about 480,000 distinct CDR3 sequences, 13% of them appearing once. The sample here was PBMCs from blood, taken more than 35 days after vaccination. Every receptor here comes from a man between 45 and 60 years old who received an inactivated influenza vaccine. CDR3s leave out the opening cysteine and the closing phenylalanine or tryptophan.

J	V	CDR3
TRBJ2-2	TRBV12-3/TRBV12-4	ASSIHTGELF
TRBJ2-3	TRBV5-1	ASSALLAGGPSDTQY
TRBJ2-7	TRBV4-3	ASSQTYREVYEQY
TRBJ2-7	TRBV5-8	ASGIHRGYEQY
TRBJ2-3	TRBV10-3	AISVTGGTDTQY
TRBJ1-2	TRBV7-9	ASSLGIGRDYGYT
TRBJ1-3	TRBV29-1	SVEVRTNTIY
TRBJ2-7	TRBV7-9	ASSPWTGFEQY
TRBJ1-3	TRBV15	ATSRERGAGYSGNTIY
TRBJ2-7	TRBV5-1	ASRGNERTYEQY
TRBJ1-6	TRBV27	ASRADRAKNSPLH
TRBJ2-3	TRBV29-1	SVDRGTDTQY
TRBJ2-1	TRBV5-1	ASNSGTGWRNEQF
TRBJ1-1	TRBV5-4	ASRGQYMNTEAF
TRBJ2-1	TRBV20-1	SARDERGWDEQF
TRBJ1-2	TRBV5-1	ASSYATTDGYT
TRBJ2-1	TRBV2	ASSVRRLNNEQF
TRBJ2-7	TRBV20-1	SARAGLLNPEQY
TRBJ2-2	TRBV10-3	AIRDGTGAKAGELF
TRBJ2-5	TRBV25-1	ASSVRTGTGETQY
TRBJ2-1	TRBV30	AWAGGLAVNEQF
TRBJ2-1	TRBV20-1	SARRGRRAYNEQF
TRBJ2-3	TRBV4-2	ASSQVTGFTDTQY
TRBJ2-1	TRBV7-2	ASRPGQGPYNEQF
TRBJ2-1	TRBV15	ATSRDLVWTSTSNEQF
TRBJ2-7	TRBV5-6	ASSLLTGGPPEQY
TRBJ1-5	TRBV24-1	ATDGTEYSNQPQH
TRBJ1-1	TRBV10-3	ASRGDSRTEAF
TRBJ1-2	TRBV7-3	ASSSPGGNGYT
TRBJ2-2	TRBV3-1	ASSPSRDTGELF
TRBJ2-2	TRBV7-2	ASSVREPLGELF